Here is one T cell receptor (beta chain) with its context. What it binds is not known. Recipients boosted at about 4 weeks or about 12 weeks are pooled. This entry is derived from a study of T cell responses to AZD1222 COVID-19 vaccine. Study-wide results and limits: The study identified only a handful of AZD1222 recipients as seropositive at baseline. Elevations in Spike-specific TCR breadth and depth followed administration of two AZD1222 doses. Among vaccine-associated CD4 TCRs, coverage spanned spike, with dominance at 160-218 and 743-854.

The data were produced by immunoSEQ multiplex PCR, yet TCRdb's version contains in-frame clones alone and is incomplete. The table shows about 150,000 clones, with around 87% occurring only once. CDR1 is SQVTM, CDR2 ANQGSEA, per germline. The ends were cut back, 4 bases at V and 7 bases at J, with 13 bases in the middle. There are 12 residues in the CDR3. This receptor was identified in an adult who received the AZD1222 COVID-19 vaccine. The sample here was peripheral blood, taken 28 days after the second AZD1222 dose. V usage is TRBV29-1 and J usage is TRBJ2-5; TRBD1 or TRBD2 may be the D gene (5 bases each). The CDR3 coding sequence is TGCAGCGTTGGGCTCGGGGCTTTGACCCAGTACTTC. This sequence encodes CSVGLGALTQYF.